The present T cell receptor beta chain was sequenced within a study of identical twins. Study results and caveats: Out-of-frame alpha sequences common to twins exhibited a surplus of low generation probability. Out-of-frame beta chain sequences displayed weaker excess sharing between twins. Insertions ran lower in abundant cord blood beta clonotypes, though not in memory repertoires.

After removal of 6 bases from V and 2 bases from J, the junction contained 9 bases not matched to a gene. CDR3 size: 14 residues. The germline CDR1 and CDR2 sequences are DFQATT and SNEGSKA (reference sequence). It was template switching that added a universal primer site, and there were unique molecular identifiers on the cDNA. TCRdb redid the calling of the 5' RACE reads with MiXCR, one entry per CDR3 protein. The data show 100,000 to 110,000 distinct CDR3 sequences, around 5.5% seen once. This clonotype has a count of ten or more. Its antigen remains unidentified. This sequence was found in a woman in her forties or fifties in good health. The specimen was memory T cells sorted from blood. The genes are TRBV20-1 and TRBJ2-7; 8 bases agree with TRBD2. CDR3 nucleotide sequence: TGCAGTGCGCGGCCGCTAGCGGGCCCCTACGAGCAGTACTTC. Amino acids: CSARPLAGPYEQYF.